This T cell receptor beta chain was found in a study of blood T cell repertoires in COVID-19. Under the authors' procedure: Estimates of nucleated cell counts were drawn from the amplification of reference gene primers. Clones were read by immunoSEQ multiplex PCR, and TCRdb kept only the in-frame ones, dropping some. The V and J calls and clone size were taken over from that table, and D and trimming were inferred from the DNA. The repertoire holds 250,000 to 400,000 clones, with approximately 90% as singletons. The CDR3 has 16 amino acids. Germline V lookup: CDR1 SEHNR, CDR2 FQNEAQ (reference sequence). V trimming: 5 bases; J trimming: 2 bases; junction bases outside the gene matches: 10. A Seattle source enrolled patients during active infection and followed them longitudinally.

This rearrangement joins TRBV7-9 to TRBJ2-3; TRBD2 matches 7 bases. The receptor was isolated from a woman aged 25-40 years with COVID-19, enrolled during active disease. Sequencing was done on a sample of peripheral blood. This CDR3 is CASSISSGANTDTQYF. CDR3 nucleotide sequence: TGTGCCAGCAGCATCTCAAGCGGGGCCAACACAGATACGCAGTATTTT.